A single sample is the source of the 10 T cell receptor beta chains below, sequenced in a study of T cell changes during pregnancy in multiple sclerosis. Some clones are missing from TCRdb's copy, which holds only in-frame ones; the method was immunoSEQ multiplex PCR. The sample shows some 60,000 clones, approximately 93% of them seen only once. The sequenced sample was peripheral blood, obtained after pregnancy. Every receptor here comes from a female donor with multiple sclerosis, enrolled in a pregnancy study.

This clone was counted between two and nine times. The chain joins TRBV25-1 to TRBJ1-1; no reliable D call. In germline, CDR1 is MGHDK, CDR2 SYGVNS. V shed 6 bases and J shed 5 bases, with 16 bases lying between them. The CDR3 runs to 14 residues. CDR3: CASRPPGDGTEAFF. CDR3 DNA: TGTGCCAGCAGGCCACCGGGAGATGGTACTGAAGCTTTCTTT.

CDR3 sequence reads: CASGHGNTIYF. In DNA form, the CDR3 reads TGTGCCAGCGGACATGGAAACACCATATATTTT. The chain combines TRBV14 with TRBJ1-3; perhaps TRBD1 as D (5 bases). From germline, CDR1 is SGHDN and CDR2 FVKESK. Trimming removed 8 bases from V and 3 bases from J, with 5 bases in between. The CDR3 is 11 amino acids.

The chain employs TRBV5-1 and TRBJ2-3; 7 bases line up with TRBD2. This CDR3 region has 16 residues. Germline loops: CDR1 SGHRS, CDR2 YFSETQ. Losses at the gene ends were 2 bases for V and 0 bases for J; bases not matched to a gene: 6. The CDR3: CASSFFTSASTDTQYF. In nucleotides, the CDR3 is TGCGCCAGCAGCTTTTTTACTAGCGCGAGCACAGATACGCAGTATTTT.

The CDR3 nucleotides are TGTGCCAGCAGCCGGGGAGATACGCAGTATTTT. It is translated as CASSRGDTQYF. This chain links TRBV5-4 with TRBJ2-3; D may be TRBD2 (5 bases). Germline loops: CDR1 SGHNT, CDR2 YYREEE (reference sequence). This CDR3 contains 11 residues. Trimming removed 4 bases at V and 5 bases at J, with 5 bases between.

A note on this clone: Other nucleotide sequences in the sample specify the same CDR3. The gene calls are TRBV6-4 and TRBJ2-1, with 12 bases that match TRBD2. The CDR3 consists of 15 residues. Germline V gene sequence: CDR1 MRHNA, CDR2 SNTAGT. V gave up 3 bases and J gave up 3 bases; unmatched junction bases: 0. The CDR3 DNA sequence: TGTGCCAGCAGTGAGACTAGCGGGAGCTACAATGAGCAGTTCTTC. Translation: CASSETSGSYNEQFF.

This clone was recorded only once. This CDR3 reads CASSERGSGANVLTF. The CDR3 DNA follows: TGTGCCAGCAGTGAACGGGGCTCTGGGGCCAACGTCCTGACTTTC. J is TRBJ2-6 and V is TRBV6-1; the D gene is possibly TRBD2 (5 bases). Germline CDR1 is MNHNS and CDR2 is SASEGT. This CDR3 contains 15 residues. Trimming took 2 bases from V and 0 from J, leaving 5 bases between them.

For the CDR3, the DNA is TGTGCCAGCAGCTTAGCGGAGGTAGAAGATACGCAGTATTTT. It encodes CASSLAEVEDTQYF. The V and J genes are TRBV11-2 and TRBJ2-3; possible D gene TRBD2, 5 bases. The germline V and J ends were trimmed by 1 base and 5 bases, with 10 bases remaining between them. The CDR3 has 14 residues. Germline assignment: CDR1 SGHAT and CDR2 FQNNGV. The full variable domain, in which reference TRBV11-2 and TRBJ2-3 provide the parts outside the CDR3, is EAGVAQSPRYKIIEKRQSVAFWCNPISGHATLYWYQQILGQGPKLLIQFQNNGVVDDSQLPKDRFSAERLKGVDSTLKIQPAKLEDSAVYLCASSLAEVEDTQYFGPGTRLTVL.

This chain connects TRBV21-1 to TRBJ2-7; TRBD2, the table's D call, lacks a check against the DNA. TRBV21-1 is classified as a pseudogene. CDR3 length: 15 residues. The CDR3, as DNA: TGTGCCAGCAGCAAAGGGAGCGGGATTGGCTACGAGCAGTACTTC. The encoded protein is CASSKGSGIGYEQYF.

The J gene is TRBJ2-1, the V gene TRBV5-6; 13 positions agree with TRBD2. The V gene's germline CDR1 is SGHDT and CDR2 YYEEEE. J was trimmed by 10 bases and V by 1 base; bases with no gene match: 11. The CDR3 is made up of 17 amino acids. The CDR3 nucleotides are TGTGCCAGCAGCTTGTTTCTTTGGACTAGCGGGAGAGGAGAGCAGTTCTTC. Its translation is CASSLFLWTSGRGEQFF.

The V call is TRBV14, the J call TRBJ2-5, with a possible D match to TRBD1 (5 bases). Germline-derived CDR1 and CDR2 are SGHDN and FVKESK. The length of the CDR3 is 15 residues. V was clipped by 0 bases and J by 5 bases, with 13 bases between them. CDR3 nucleotide sequence: TGTGCCAGCAGCCAAGAGAAGGGGCGCACGGAGACCCAGTACTTC. This encodes CASSQEKGRTETQYF.